This paragraph covers one T cell receptor (beta chain) sequence. CDR1 is SGHDT and CDR2 is YYEEEE in the germline V gene. Trimming cost V 4 bases and J 2 bases, with 15 bases left between them. This CDR3 contains 16 residues. This specimen comes from a study of blood T cell repertoires in COVID-19. Overall study: PBMCs, B-cell-depleted T cells, or T cells were the source of the cDNA or gDNA that made up the material.

TCRdb's table, derived via immunoSEQ multiplex PCR, lists solely in-frame clones and lacks some. The top ten clones hold over 6.5% of a sample with 55,000 to 70,000 clones, around 87% of them seen once. The receptor was isolated from a man aged 60 to 75 with acute or convalescent COVID-19. Sample: peripheral blood. This chain uses TRBV5-6 with TRBJ1-4; D is ambiguous. CDR3 coding DNA: TGTGCCAGCAGCCCACTCGGGAGTACCACTAATGAAAAACTGTTTTTT. As protein: CASSPLGSTTNEKLFF.